This TCR beta chain was sequenced during a study of monozygotic twins with cystic fibrosis. Whole-study context: Library input was about 3.3 micrograms of fragmented DNA, with roughly 14 PCR cycles. General observations from the study: Clonality was generally low (median roughly 0.009), higher in the most severe patients. Nucleotide-identical clonotype sharing was significantly higher within monozygotic CF twin pairs than between unrelated CF individuals.

Turning to this clone: Its specificity is not known.

CDR1 and CDR2 (germline): MNHNS, SASEGT. V was clipped by 6 bases and J by 0 bases, with 9 bases between them. The CDR3 has 14 amino acids. This table comes from immunoSEQ multiplex PCR, and its TCRdb copy is limited to in-frame clones, with some not included. The sample yields approximately 10,000 clones, roughly 85% seen once. The rearrangement links TRBV6-1 to TRBJ1-5; D unclear. This sequence originates from a young man with cystic fibrosis. What was sequenced was blood. For the CDR3, the DNA is TGTGCCAGCAGACCATTGGATAGCAATCAGCCCCAGCATTTT. Translating it yields CASRPLDSNQPQHF.